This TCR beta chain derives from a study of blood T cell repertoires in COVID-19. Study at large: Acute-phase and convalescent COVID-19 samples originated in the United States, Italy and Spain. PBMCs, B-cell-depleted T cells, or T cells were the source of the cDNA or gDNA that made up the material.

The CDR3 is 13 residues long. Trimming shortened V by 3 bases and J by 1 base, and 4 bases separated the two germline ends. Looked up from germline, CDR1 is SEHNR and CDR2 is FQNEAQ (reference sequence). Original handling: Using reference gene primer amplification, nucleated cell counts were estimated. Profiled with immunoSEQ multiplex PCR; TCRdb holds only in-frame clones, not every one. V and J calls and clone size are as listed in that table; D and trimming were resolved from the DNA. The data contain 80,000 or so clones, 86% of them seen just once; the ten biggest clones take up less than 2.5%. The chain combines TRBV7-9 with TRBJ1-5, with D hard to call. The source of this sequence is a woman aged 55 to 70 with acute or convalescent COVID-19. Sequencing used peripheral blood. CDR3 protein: CASSFGSNQPQHF. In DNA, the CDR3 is TGTGCCAGCAGCTTTGGCAGCAATCAGCCCCAGCATTTT.